Sequencing of this TCR beta chain was carried out in a study of shared clonotypes between healthy human individuals. Notes on the study in general: Among donors, sharing of clonotypes was expected to be affected by sequencing depth. The study generally estimated greater richness for naive than memory subsets. At large depth, rarefaction still showed sorted-subset sequencing to be incomplete.

A remark on this clone: Antigen unknown.

Terminally differentiated effector memory CD45RA+ cells were left out of the naive CD8 fraction, which was CD45RO-negative and positively selected for CCR7. The CDR3 extends over 13 amino acids. Deletions cut 4 bases from V and 3 bases from J, with 7 bases between. CDR1 is SEHNR and CDR2 is FQNEAQ in the germline V gene (reference sequence). Authors' analysis steps: ImmunoSEQ output lacked quality scores and full-length reads, limiting matched filtering. Data came from immunoSEQ multiplex PCR; TCRdb stores just in-frame clones and leaves some out. From that table come the V and J calls and clone size; the DNA was used to work out D and trimming. The sample carries about 2.1 million clones, approximately 92% recorded once.

Specimen: naive CD8+ T cells from PBMCs. The sequence derives from a man aged 18 to 29 in good health. Some clones in this sample may be carry-over from other donors' samples. The chain links TRBV7-9 to TRBJ1-5; D is unclear. The CDR3 reads CASSSSPNQPQHF. In DNA form, the CDR3 reads TGTGCCAGCAGCTCCTCGCCCAATCAGCCCCAGCATTTT.